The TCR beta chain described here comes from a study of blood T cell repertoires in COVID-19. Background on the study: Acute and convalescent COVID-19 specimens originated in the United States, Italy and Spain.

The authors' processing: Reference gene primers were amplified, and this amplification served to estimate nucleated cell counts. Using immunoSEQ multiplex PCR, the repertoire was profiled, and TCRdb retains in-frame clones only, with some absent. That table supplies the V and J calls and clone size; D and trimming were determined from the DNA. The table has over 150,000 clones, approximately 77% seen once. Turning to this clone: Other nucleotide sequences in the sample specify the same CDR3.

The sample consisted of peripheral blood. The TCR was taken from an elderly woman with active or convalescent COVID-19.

CDR3 bases: TGTGCCAGCAGCGTAGCAGGGGGTGCTGAAGCTTTCTTT. Translation gives CASSVAGGAEAFF. The V gene is TRBV9, the J gene TRBJ1-1; 7 bases agree with TRBD1. J lost 6 bases, V lost 0 bases, and 2 bases had no gene match. Germline V gene sequence: CDR1 SGDLS, CDR2 YYNGEE. The CDR3 sequence is 13 residues long.